The rows below give T cell receptor beta chains drawn from one sample of a study of CD8 T cells in ankylosing spondylitis. TCRdb re-called the 5' RACE reads through MiXCR, storing one row per CDR3 protein. The profile shows some 200,000 distinct CDR3 sequences, roughly 24% of them singletons. The sequenced sample consisted of blood, either unsorted or a sorted T cell fraction (not recorded which). The source is a male donor with ankylosing spondylitis or in good health (not recorded which). Each CDR3 is given with its conserved first and last residue. A D gene is named only where the DNA matches it firmly. Where a row states a size, it is once, few, many or the class of an expanded clone; other rows omit it.

d_gene	v_gene	abundance	j_gene	CDR3aa	CDR3nt
-	TRBV15	-	TRBJ2-5	CATSSRNQETQYF	TGTGCCACCAGCAGTAGAAATCAAGAGACCCAGTACTTC
-	TRBV29-1	-	TRBJ1-1	CSAGTTTEAFF	TGCAGCGCTGGGACGACGACTGAAGCTTTCTTT
TRBD2	TRBV20-1	medium-sized	TRBJ2-2	CSAISGTNTGELFF	TGCAGTGCTATCAGCGGGACGAACACCGGGGAGCTGTTTTTT
-	TRBV3-1	many	TRBJ2-7	CASSQYGGTYEQYF	TGTGCCAGCAGCCAATATGGAGGGACCTACGAGCAGTACTTC
-	TRBV7-9	few	TRBJ2-7	CASSGKPPSYEQYF	TGTGCCAGCAGCGGAAAACCCCCAAGCTACGAGCAGTACTTC
-	TRBV4-2	-	TRBJ2-1	CASSQDTGGSYNEQFF	TGTGCCAGCAGCCAAGATACCGGGGGCAGTTACAATGAGCAGTTCTTC
TRBD1	TRBV5-1	-	TRBJ2-7	CASSLEGTGGSYEQYF	TGCGCCAGCAGCTTGGAAGGGACAGGGGGATCCTACGAGCAGTACTTC
TRBD2	TRBV20-1	-	TRBJ2-4	CSASSGSAKNIQYF	TGCAGTGCTAGTAGCGGGAGTGCCAAAAACATTCAGTACTTC
TRBD2	TRBV5-1	many	TRBJ2-7	CASSLRAGGNSYEQYF	TGCGCCAGCAGCTTACGAGCGGGAGGGAACTCCTACGAGCAGTACTTC
-	TRBV5-5	many	TRBJ1-2	CASALTPNYGYTF	TGTGCCAGCGCCCTCACGCCGAACTATGGCTACACCTTC
TRBD2	TRBV29-1	few	TRBJ2-5	CSVVLAGEETQYF	TGCAGCGTTGTTCTAGCGGGAGAGGAGACCCAGTACTTC
TRBD1	TRBV6-5	few	TRBJ1-4	CASSYPGQGLDEKLFF	TGTGCCAGCAGTTACCCGGGACAGGGATTGGATGAAAAACTGTTTTTT
-	TRBV10-3	few	TRBJ2-5	CAISESGTVYF	TGTGCCATCAGTGAGTCTGGGACTGTGTACTTC
-	TRBV20-1	many	TRBJ2-1	CSAIASGIGGYNEQFF	TGCAGTGCTATAGCCTCGGGAATTGGAGGCTACAATGAGCAGTTCTTC
TRBD2	TRBV20-1	-	TRBJ2-1	CSAARTSRSTDEQFF	TGCAGTGCTGCCAGGACTAGCCGGAGTACAGATGAGCAGTTCTTC
-	TRBV20-1	many	TRBJ2-1	CSAPKGGNYNEQFF	TGCAGTGCCCCCAAAGGGGGGAACTACAATGAGCAGTTCTTC
TRBD2	TRBV2	few	TRBJ2-7	CASSPTSGKANEQYF	TGTGCCAGCAGCCCCACTAGCGGGAAGGCTAACGAGCAGTACTTC
-	TRBV20-1	many	TRBJ1-5	CSASKGNQPQHF	TGCAGTGCTAGTAAAGGCAATCAGCCCCAGCATTTT
TRBD2	TRBV27	-	TRBJ2-1	CASSLMWGGWDEQFF	TGTGCCAGCAGTTTAATGTGGGGAGGGTGGGATGAGCAGTTCTTC
-	TRBV6-5	many	TRBJ2-7	CASSYGQNYEQYF	TGTGCCAGCAGTTACGGCCAGAATTACGAGCAGTACTTC
-	TRBV20-1	-	TRBJ2-1	CSARDHKLNEQFF	TGCAGTGCTAGAGATCACAAGCTTAATGAGCAGTTCTTC
TRBD1	TRBV6-5	-	TRBJ2-7	CASSYYRGGYYEQYF	TGTGCCAGCAGTTACTACAGGGGTGGATACTACGAGCAGTACTTC
TRBD2	TRBV20-1	-	TRBJ2-3	CSASEGRVATDTQYF	TGCAGTGCGTCGGAGGGGAGGGTAGCGACAGATACGCAGTATTTT
-	TRBV4-1	many	TRBJ2-7	CASSQDRLTRDEQYF	TGCGCCAGCAGCCAAGACCGCCTTACAAGGGACGAGCAGTACTTT
-	TRBV20-1	many	TRBJ2-3	CSASSGVRVKDTQYF	TGCAGTGCCTCGTCGGGCGTCCGAGTTAAAGATACGCAGTATTTT
-	TRBV5-1	many	TRBJ2-7	CASSLTATEQYF	TGCGCCAGCAGCTTGACGGCCACCGAGCAGTACTTC
TRBD1	TRBV20-1	few	TRBJ2-5	CSATQGDRETQYF	TGCAGTGCTACACAGGGGGATCGGGAGACCCAGTACTTC
-	TRBV11-2	many	TRBJ2-5	CASSLGLDSTYQETQYF	TGTGCCAGCAGCTTAGGTCTGGACAGCACGTACCAAGAGACCCAGTACTTC
TRBD2	TRBV20-1	-	TRBJ2-5	CSARDLGRAIQETQYF	TGCAGTGCTAGAGATCTCGGGAGGGCGATTCAAGAGACCCAGTACTTC
TRBD1	TRBV10-3	few	TRBJ1-2	CATWTGEDYGYTF	TGTGCCACATGGACAGGGGAGGACTATGGCTACACCTTC